The text below deals with one TCR beta chain. Its antigen is not identified. Other DNA sequences from this sample encode an identical CDR3 as well. The data belong to a study of cytomegalovirus exposure and HLA in healthy donors. Study results and caveats: Association with HLA alleles at 0.05 false discovery rate was found for 16,951 TCR beta sequences in a later analysis. Presence/absence results assume similar sequencing depth per donor, which may not hold.

PCR amplification relied on 60 Vbeta primers (plus 13 Jbeta primers). The table came from immunoSEQ multiplex PCR; TCRdb's copy has only in-frame clones and leaves some out. The sample table includes 200,000 to 250,000 clones. The donors comprised healthy bone marrow donors. Trimming removed 4 bases from V and 5 bases from J; junction bases left unmatched: 3. Germline loops: CDR1 KGHSH, CDR2 LQKENI. The CDR3 runs to 14 residues. This chain connects TRBV18 to TRBJ2-3; 10 nucleotides agree with TRBD1. Specimen: PBMCs. The sequence derives from a woman in her 30s in good health and CMV-seropositive. The CDR3: CASSRGTGEDTQYF. The CDR3 DNA follows: TGTGCCAGCTCACGCGGGACAGGGGAAGATACGCAGTATTTT.